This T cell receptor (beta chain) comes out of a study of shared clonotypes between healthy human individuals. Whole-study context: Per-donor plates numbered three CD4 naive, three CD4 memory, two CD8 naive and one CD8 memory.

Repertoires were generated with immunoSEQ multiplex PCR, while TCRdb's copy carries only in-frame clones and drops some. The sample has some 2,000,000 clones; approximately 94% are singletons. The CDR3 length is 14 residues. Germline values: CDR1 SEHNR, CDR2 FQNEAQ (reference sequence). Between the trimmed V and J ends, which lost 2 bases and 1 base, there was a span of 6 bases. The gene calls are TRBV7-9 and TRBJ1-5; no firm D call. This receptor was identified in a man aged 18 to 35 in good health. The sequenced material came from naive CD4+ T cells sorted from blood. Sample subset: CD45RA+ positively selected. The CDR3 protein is CASSLKDSNQPQHF. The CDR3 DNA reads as TGTGCCAGCAGCTTAAAGGACAGCAATCAGCCCCAGCATTTT.